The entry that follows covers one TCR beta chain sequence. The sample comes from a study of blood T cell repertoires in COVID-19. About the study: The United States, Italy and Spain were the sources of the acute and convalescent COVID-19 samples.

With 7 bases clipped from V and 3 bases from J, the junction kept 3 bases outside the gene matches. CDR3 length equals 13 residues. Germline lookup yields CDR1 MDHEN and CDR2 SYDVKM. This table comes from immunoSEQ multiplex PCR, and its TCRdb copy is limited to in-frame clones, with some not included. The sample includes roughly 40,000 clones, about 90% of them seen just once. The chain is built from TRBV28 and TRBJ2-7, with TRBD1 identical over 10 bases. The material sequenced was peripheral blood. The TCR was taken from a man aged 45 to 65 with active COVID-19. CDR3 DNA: TGTGCCAGCACCAGGGACAGGGGCTACGAGCAGTACTTC. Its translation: CASTRDRGYEQYF.